Listed below are T cell receptor beta chains from one sample, sequenced in a study of T cells in Graves' hyperthyroidism and ophthalmopathy. TCRdb used MiXCR to reprocess the multiplex PCR reads, holding one entry per CDR3 protein. The sample lists 300,000 to 400,000 distinct CDR3 sequences, around 18% occurring once. Source material: blood. The receptors were sampled from a man younger than 35 with Graves' ophthalmopathy. Both conserved end residues are part of each CDR3. The D gene is left open where the match is weak. Some rows mark clone size as missing; the rest say once, few, many or name a class of expanded clone.

many | TRBJ2-7 | TRBV27 | - | TGTGCCAGCAGTTTAGAATATATCCCGCTCGAGCAGTACTTC | CASSLEYIPLEQYF
few | TRBJ2-7 | TRBV4-1 | TRBD1 | TGCGCCAGCAGGGGACAGGGGGCTCTCGAGCAGTACTTC | CASRGQGALEQYF
- | TRBJ1-6 | TRBV6-4 | TRBD1 | TGTGCCAGCAGTGGCCCGACAGGGACCCTCCACTTT | CASSGPTGTLHF
many | TRBJ2-5 | TRBV6-1 | - | TGTGCCAGCAGCTCCGTAAGGGACCAGGAGACCCAGTACTTC | CASSSVRDQETQYF
many | TRBJ2-7 | TRBV28 | TRBD1 | TGTGCCAGCAGTTGGGCAGGGGGCTACGAGCAGTACTTC | CASSWAGGYEQYF
- | TRBJ2-3 | TRBV24-1 | TRBD2 | TGTGCCACCAGTGACCTTAGCGGGGGGCCAGATACGCAGTATTTT | CATSDLSGGPDTQYF
- | TRBJ2-6 | TRBV7-9 | - | TGTGCCAGCAGCGTAGGAGGGGAATCTGGGGCCAACGTCCTGACTTTC | CASSVGGESGANVLTF
few | TRBJ1-3 | TRBV20-1 | - | TGCAGTACTTATTCCGGAAACACCATATATTTT | CSTYSGNTIYF
many | TRBJ2-1 | TRBV7-9 | - | TGTGCCAGCAGCTTAGCCGGGCAGGGATGGAATGAGCAGTTCTTC | CASSLAGQGWNEQFF
many | TRBJ1-2 | TRBV12-3/TRBV12-4 | - | TGTGCCAGCAGCGCAACCCCCGAAGGGTATGGCTACACCTTC | CASSATPEGYGYTF
many | TRBJ2-3 | TRBV2 | TRBD2 | TGTGCCAGCATATTAGGACTAGCGACCTTCACAGATACGCAGTATTTT | CASILGLATFTDTQYF
many | TRBJ1-5 | TRBV7-9 | TRBD1 | TGTGCCAGCAGCTTCGAGACAGGGTTTCAGCCCCAGCATTTT | CASSFETGFQPQHF
many | TRBJ2-7 | TRBV7-2 | - | TGTGCCAGCAGCCAGGCTTACGAGCAGTACTTC | CASSQAYEQYF
many | TRBJ2-5 | TRBV20-1 | TRBD2 | TGCAGTGCTAGAGAAGCGGGGGCCTTAGAGACCCAGTACTTC | CSAREAGALETQYF
many | TRBJ2-1 | TRBV11-2 | - | TGTGCCAGCAGCTTAGTTATGAGACCATGGGATGAGCAGTTCTTC | CASSLVMRPWDEQFF
- | TRBJ2-3 | TRBV20-1 | - | TGCAGTGCTGAGGGTCGGCTCCTTCCCCCTTTCCACAGAGATACGCAGTATTTT | CSAEGRLLPPFHRDTQYF
many | TRBJ2-6 | TRBV28 | TRBD1 | TGTGCCAGCAGTTTAGGACAGGGCATTGCTGGGGCCAACGTCCTGACTTTC | CASSLGQGIAGANVLTF
many | TRBJ1-5 | TRBV7-8 | - | TGTGCCAGCAGCTCCCTAGGGGAACCGGGCAATCAGCCCCAGCATTTT | CASSSLGEPGNQPQHF
many | TRBJ1-4 | TRBV7-9 | - | TGTGCCAGCAGCTCGGAACAGGGTCTTGGTGAAAAACTGTTTTTT | CASSSEQGLGEKLFF
few | TRBJ2-7 | TRBV20-1 | - | TGCAGTGCTAGAGATCTAGGTGGGCGGACAGACTCCTACGAGCAGTACTTC | CSARDLGGRTDSYEQYF
many | TRBJ1-4 | TRBV12-3/TRBV12-4 | - | TGTGCCAGCACCTCTCGGGGTACTGAAAAACTGTTTTTT | CASTSRGTEKLFF
- | TRBJ2-3 | TRBV20-1 | - | TGCAGTGCCCCCATGGGCGGGGACCCCACAGATACGCAGTATTTT | CSAPMGGDPTDTQYF
many | TRBJ2-7 | TRBV6-1 | TRBD2 | TGTGCCAGCACCCCTAGCGGGGGCAACGAGCAGTACTTC | CASTPSGGNEQYF
many | TRBJ1-2 | TRBV12-3/TRBV12-4 | TRBD1 | TGTGCCAGCACCTCTTACCGGGACAGTTATGGCTACACCTTC | CASTSYRDSYGYTF
few | TRBJ1-1 | TRBV7-9 | - | TGTGCCAGCACCTGGAGCGGGCGCAGCCCAGACACTGAAGCTTTCTTT | CASTWSGRSPDTEAFF
- | TRBJ1-2 | TRBV29-1 | - | TGCAGCGTTGTATCCGGGCCAGGTGATGGCTACACCTTC | CSVVSGPGDGYTF
- | TRBJ1-5 | TRBV7-9 | TRBD1 | TGTGCCAGCAGCGATCGACAGGGCGGGTCAAACCAGCATTTT | CASSDRQGGSNQHF
many | TRBJ2-1 | TRBV2 | TRBD2 | TGTGCCAGCAGTTGGACCCCGGGACTAGCGGGCAATGAGCAGTTCTTC | CASSWTPGLAGNEQFF
- | TRBJ1-2 | TRBV5-6 | - | TGTGCCAGCAGCTTGGGAGTAGAGTCGTCGGGTGGCTACACCTTC | CASSLGVESSGGYTF
many | TRBJ1-5 | TRBV20-1 | - | TGCAGTGCTCCCTCGGCAGGTCCCGGCAATCAGCCCCAGCATTTT | CSAPSAGPGNQPQHF
- | TRBJ2-5 | TRBV10-2 | - | TGCGCCAGCAATGGGACGGCGGTTGAGTCCCAGTACTTC | CASNGTAVESQYF
few | TRBJ1-1 | TRBV19 | - | TGTGCCAGTAGTGGGGCGGCGGACACTGAAGCTTTCTTT | CASSGAADTEAFF
- | TRBJ2-3 | TRBV12-5 | TRBD2 | TGTGCTAGTGGTTTGGGAAGGGAATGGGGAGCGGGGGCAGATACGCAGTATTTT | CASGLGREWGAGADTQYF
- | TRBJ2-3 | TRBV7-2 | - | TGTGCCAGCAGCAAACGGGACCCCCGCACAGATACGCAGTATTTT | CASSKRDPRTDTQYF
many | TRBJ1-5 | TRBV20-1 | TRBD1 | TGCAGTGCTAGAGGGGACAGGGACCAGCCCCAGCATTTT | CSARGDRDQPQHF
many | TRBJ1-2 | TRBV7-9 | - | TGTGCCAGCAGCCCGACGGCTATTAGACATGGCTACACCTTC | CASSPTAIRHGYTF
many | TRBJ2-2 | TRBV12-3/TRBV12-4 | - | TGTGCCATCCATCCCGGGACGGCGAACACCGGGGAGCTGTTTTTT | CAIHPGTANTGELFF
- | TRBJ2-1 | TRBV5-6 | TRBD2 | TGTGTCAGCAGATTGACTAGCGGGGGAAGCAATGAGCAGTTCTTC | CVSRLTSGGSNEQFF
few | TRBJ2-7 | TRBV3-1 | TRBD2 | TGTGCCAGCAGCCAAGATGCCACGGGACTAGCGGGGGCCTACGAGCAGTACTTC | CASSQDATGLAGAYEQYF
- | TRBJ2-5 | TRBV18 | TRBD2 | TGTGCCAGCTCACCACCTGGGACTAGCGGAAAAGAGACCCAGTACTTC | CASSPPGTSGKETQYF
- | TRBJ2-3 | TRBV18 | TRBD2 | TGTGCCAGCTCATCGGGGGGTCGCTGGCCCCTCACAGATACGCAGTATTTT | CASSSGGRWPLTDTQYF
few | TRBJ2-5 | TRBV4-1 | TRBD2 | TGCGCCAGCAGCCAAGATCGAGGAGCGGGGGCCAAACAAGAGACCCAGTACTTC | CASSQDRGAGAKQETQYF
few | TRBJ2-2 | TRBV12-3/TRBV12-4 | TRBD1 | TGTGCCAGCAGTTTAGGGCCCGGAGACAGGGGGAGTTATGGGGAGCTGTTTTTT | CASSLGPGDRGSYGELFF
many | TRBJ2-4 | TRBV12-3/TRBV12-4 | TRBD1 | TGTGCCAGCAGCACTCTTCAGGGGGACATTCAGTACTTC | CASSTLQGDIQYF
- | TRBJ2-7 | TRBV7-9 | TRBD2 | TGTGCCAGCAGCTTAAGTAGCGGGGGGCTCTACGAGCAGTACTTC | CASSLSSGGLYEQYF